This T cell receptor beta chain is from a study of blood T cell repertoires in COVID-19. The CDR3 spans 15 residues. The germline V gene has CDR1 SNHLY and CDR2 FYNNEI. V lost 6 bases, J lost 2 bases, and 8 bases stayed unmatched. Sequencing used immunoSEQ multiplex PCR; TCRdb keeps in-frame clones, though not all of them. Among about 150,000 clones listed, around nine tenths were seen once. The gene calls are TRBV2 and TRBJ1-2; 8 nucleotides line up with TRBD1. The sequence was collected from a woman in her 50s with active or convalescent COVID-19. The sample taken for sequencing was peripheral blood. The CDR3 DNA sequence: TGTGCCAGCAGCGATTCAGGGGGCAGGAACTATGGCTACACCTTC. It codes for CASSDSGGRNYGYTF.